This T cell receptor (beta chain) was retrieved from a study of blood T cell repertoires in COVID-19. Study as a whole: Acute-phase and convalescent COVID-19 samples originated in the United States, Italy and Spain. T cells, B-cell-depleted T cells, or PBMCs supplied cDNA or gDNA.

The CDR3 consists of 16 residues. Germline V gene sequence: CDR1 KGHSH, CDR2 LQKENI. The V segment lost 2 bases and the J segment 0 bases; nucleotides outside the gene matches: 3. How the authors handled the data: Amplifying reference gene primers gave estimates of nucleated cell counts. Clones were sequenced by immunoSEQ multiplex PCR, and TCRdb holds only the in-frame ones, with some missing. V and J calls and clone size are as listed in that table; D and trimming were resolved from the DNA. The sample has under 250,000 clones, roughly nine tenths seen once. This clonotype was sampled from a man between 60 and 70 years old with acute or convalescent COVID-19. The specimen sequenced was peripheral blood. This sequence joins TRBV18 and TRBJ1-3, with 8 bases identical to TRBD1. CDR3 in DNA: TGTGCCAGCTCACCAGGGGGACAGGTCTCTGGAAACACCATATATTTT. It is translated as CASSPGGQVSGNTIYF.